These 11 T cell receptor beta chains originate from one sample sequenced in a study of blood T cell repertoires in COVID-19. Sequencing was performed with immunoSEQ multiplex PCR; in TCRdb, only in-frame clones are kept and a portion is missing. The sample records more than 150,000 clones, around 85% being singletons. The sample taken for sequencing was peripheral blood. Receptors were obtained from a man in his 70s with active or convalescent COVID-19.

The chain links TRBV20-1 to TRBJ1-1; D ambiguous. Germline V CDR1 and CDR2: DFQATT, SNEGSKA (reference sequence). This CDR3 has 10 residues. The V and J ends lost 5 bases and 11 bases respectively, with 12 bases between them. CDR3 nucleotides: TGCAGTGCTCGGGAGGGCCGGGCTTTCTTT. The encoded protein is CSAREGRAFF.

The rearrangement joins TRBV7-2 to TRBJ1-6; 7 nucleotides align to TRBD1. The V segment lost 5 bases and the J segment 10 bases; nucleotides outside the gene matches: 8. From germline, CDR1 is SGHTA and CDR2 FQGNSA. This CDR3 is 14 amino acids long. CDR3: CASSLGQSGSPLHF. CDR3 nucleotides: TGTGCCAGCAGCCTGGGACAGAGTGGGTCACCCCTCCACTTT.

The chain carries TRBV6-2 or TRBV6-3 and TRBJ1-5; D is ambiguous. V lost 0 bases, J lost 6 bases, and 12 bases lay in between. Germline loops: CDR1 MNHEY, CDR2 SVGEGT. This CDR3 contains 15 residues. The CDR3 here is CASSYSTGRGQPQHF. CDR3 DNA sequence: TGTGCCAGCAGTTACTCGACCGGTCGGGGTCAGCCCCAGCATTTT.

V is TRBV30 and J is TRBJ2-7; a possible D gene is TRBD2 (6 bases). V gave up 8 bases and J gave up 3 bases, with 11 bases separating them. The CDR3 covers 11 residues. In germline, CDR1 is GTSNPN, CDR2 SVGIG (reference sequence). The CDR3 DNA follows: TGTGCCCGTGGCGGGAACTACGAGCAGTACTTC. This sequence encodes CARGGNYEQYF.

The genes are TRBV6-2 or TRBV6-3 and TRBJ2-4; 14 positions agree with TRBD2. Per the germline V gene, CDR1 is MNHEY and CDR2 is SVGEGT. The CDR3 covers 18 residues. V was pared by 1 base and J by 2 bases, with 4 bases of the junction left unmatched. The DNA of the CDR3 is TGTGCCAGCAGTTACTGGACTAGCGGGAGGAGGTCCAAAAACATTCAGTACTTC. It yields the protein CASSYWTSGRRSKNIQYF.

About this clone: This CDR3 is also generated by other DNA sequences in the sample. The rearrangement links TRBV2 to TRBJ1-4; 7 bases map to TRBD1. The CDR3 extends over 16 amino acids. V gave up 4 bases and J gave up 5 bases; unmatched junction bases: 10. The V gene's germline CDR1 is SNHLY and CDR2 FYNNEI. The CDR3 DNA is TGTGCCAGCAGTGTGCCCCGGGACAGTCTAAATGAAAAACTGTTTTTT. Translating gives CASSVPRDSLNEKLFF.

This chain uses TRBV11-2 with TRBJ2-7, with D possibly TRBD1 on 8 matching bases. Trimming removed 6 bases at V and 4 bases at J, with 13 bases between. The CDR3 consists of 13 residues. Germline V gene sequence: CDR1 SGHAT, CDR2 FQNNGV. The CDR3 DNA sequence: TGTGCCAGCAGAATACAGGGGGGGTACGAGCAGTACTTC. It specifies CASRIQGGYEQYF.

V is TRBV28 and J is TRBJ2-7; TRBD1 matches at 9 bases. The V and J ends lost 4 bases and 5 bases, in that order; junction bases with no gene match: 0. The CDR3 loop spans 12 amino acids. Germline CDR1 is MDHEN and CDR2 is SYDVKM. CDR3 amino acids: CASSWTGDEQYF. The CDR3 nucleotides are TGTGCCAGCAGTTGGACAGGGGACGAGCAGTACTTC.

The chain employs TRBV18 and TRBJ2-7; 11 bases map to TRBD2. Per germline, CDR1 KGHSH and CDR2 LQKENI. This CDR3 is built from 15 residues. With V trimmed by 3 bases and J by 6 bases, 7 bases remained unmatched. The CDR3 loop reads CASSPNSGRASEQYF. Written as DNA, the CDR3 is TGTGCCAGCTCACCCAATAGCGGGAGGGCCTCCGAGCAGTACTTC.

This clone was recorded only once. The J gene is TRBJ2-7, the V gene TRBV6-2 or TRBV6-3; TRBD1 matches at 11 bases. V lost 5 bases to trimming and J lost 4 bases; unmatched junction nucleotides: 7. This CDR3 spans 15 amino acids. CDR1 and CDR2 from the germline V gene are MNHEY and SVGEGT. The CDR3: CASSRPDRGQYEQYF. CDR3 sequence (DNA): TGTGCCAGCAGTCGCCCGGACAGGGGGCAATACGAGCAGTACTTC.

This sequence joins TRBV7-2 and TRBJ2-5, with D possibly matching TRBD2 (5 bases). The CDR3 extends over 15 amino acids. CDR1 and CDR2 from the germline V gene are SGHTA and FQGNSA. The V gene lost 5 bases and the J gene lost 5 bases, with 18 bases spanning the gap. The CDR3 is CASSPTGPGGETQYF. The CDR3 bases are TGTGCCAGCAGCCCGACCGGTCCCGGCGGGGAGACCCAGTACTTC.